The T cell receptor (beta chain) described here comes from a study of regulatory T cells in long-lasting Graves disease. Overall study findings and caveats: Favoring TRBV28, TRBJ1-2 and TRBJ2-5 was a feature seen in persistent disease.

With iRepertoire HTBI primers and Arm-PCR of CDR3 regions, TCR beta libraries were built. In TCRdb, the multiplex PCR reads were re-called with MiXCR into one record per CDR3 protein. Counted here are about 430,000 distinct CDR3 sequences, approximately 22% occurring once; the ten biggest clones make up roughly an eighth. The sample's time point: persistent/refractory GD, antithyroid drugs over 5 years with positive TRAb. Making the TCR library involved RNA that had been extracted from PBMCs. Patients all came to the study from an endocrinology department in Xi'an, China. Per germline, CDR1 SGDLS and CDR2 YYNGEE. CDR3 length equals 14 residues. The V gene end was trimmed by 0 bases and the J gene end by 7 bases; junction bases not matched to a gene: 6. About this clonotype: Antigen: not known.

The chain links TRBV9 to TRBJ2-7, with 8 bases fitting TRBD1. The source of this sequence is a female donor with Graves disease. The material was peripheral blood mononuclear cells (PBMCs), obtained when the disease was refractory, from a patient treated with antithyroid drugs. CDR3 sequence: CASSVEDRAREQYF. Written as DNA, the CDR3 is TGTGCCAGCAGCGTAGAGGACAGGGCGAGGGAGCAGTACTTC.